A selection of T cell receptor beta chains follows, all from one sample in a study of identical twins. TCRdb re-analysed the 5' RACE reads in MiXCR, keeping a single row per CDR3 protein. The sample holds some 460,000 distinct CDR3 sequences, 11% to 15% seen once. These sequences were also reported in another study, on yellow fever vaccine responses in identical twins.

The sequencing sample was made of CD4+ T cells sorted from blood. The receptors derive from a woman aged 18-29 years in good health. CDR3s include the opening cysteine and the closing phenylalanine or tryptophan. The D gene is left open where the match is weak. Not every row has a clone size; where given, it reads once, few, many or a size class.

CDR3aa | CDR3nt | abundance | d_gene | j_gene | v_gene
CASSQGQRNEQYF | TGTGCCAGCAGCCAGGGACAGAGGAACGAGCAGTACTTC | - | TRBD1 | TRBJ2-7 | TRBV3-1
CASSLVGNTYEQYF | TGCGCCAGCAGTTTGGTGGGGAACACGTACGAGCAGTACTTC | few | - | TRBJ2-7 | TRBV10-2
CATSRVDRGSYEQYF | TGTGCCACCAGCAGAGTGGACAGGGGCTCCTACGAGCAGTACTTC | many | TRBD1 | TRBJ2-7 | TRBV15
CSAGELNNYGYTF | TGCAGTGCTGGAGAACTAAACAACTATGGCTACACCTTC | few | - | TRBJ1-2 | TRBV20-1
CASSVRTVRNTIYF | TGTGCCAGCAGTGTGAGGACAGTTAGAAACACCATATATTTT | few | - | TRBJ1-3 | TRBV12-3/TRBV12-4
CASSLVTGGALYGYTF | TGCGCCAGCAGCTTGGTAACAGGAGGAGCCTTATATGGCTACACCTTC | - | - | TRBJ1-2 | TRBV5-1
CASSYVMSAVGDEQFF | TGTGCCAGCAGTTACGTAATGAGCGCGGTTGGCGATGAGCAGTTCTTC | few | - | TRBJ2-1 | TRBV6-5
CASSLGLSGWETQYF | TGTGCCAGCAGCTTAGGATTATCGGGTTGGGAGACCCAGTACTTC | few | - | TRBJ2-5 | TRBV7-9
CASSRNQVSEQFF | TGTGCCAGCAGCCGGAACCAAGTGAGTGAGCAGTTCTTC | few | - | TRBJ2-1 | TRBV11-3
CASSSQGYNEQFF | TGTGCCAGCAGCTCACAGGGATACAATGAGCAGTTCTTC | few | - | TRBJ2-1 | TRBV7-2
CASRSGTKSNQPQHF | TGCGCCAGCAGGTCCGGGACAAAGAGCAATCAGCCCCAGCATTTT | many | - | TRBJ1-5 | TRBV5-1
CASSLINGETQYF | TGTGCCAGCAGCTTAATCAATGGAGAGACCCAGTACTTC | - | - | TRBJ2-5 | TRBV7-9
CASSRGQGRGYTF | TGTGCCAGCAGCCGCGGACAGGGAAGAGGCTACACCTTC | - | TRBD1 | TRBJ1-2 | TRBV12-3/TRBV12-4
CASSYLSGEPTYEQYF | TGTGCCAGCAGTTACTTATCCGGGGAACCGACCTACGAGCAGTACTTC | few | - | TRBJ2-7 | TRBV6-2/TRBV6-3
CASNKEAGIYEQYF | TGTGCCAGCAACAAAGAAGCGGGAATCTACGAGCAGTACTTC | - | TRBD2 | TRBJ2-7 | TRBV7-9
CASKLANTEAFF | TGTGCCAGCAAATTGGCGAACACTGAAGCTTTCTTT | few | - | TRBJ1-1 | TRBV2
CATSDPGQGDYGYTF | TGTGCCACCAGTGATCCGGGACAGGGGGACTATGGCTACACCTTC | few | TRBD1 | TRBJ1-2 | TRBV24-1
CATSDLQPRVYPNTGELFF | TGTGCCACCAGTGATTTGCAGCCCAGGGTTTACCCGAACACCGGGGAGCTGTTTTTT | - | - | TRBJ2-2 | TRBV24-1
CSKDRSGDKDNEQFF | TGCAGTAAAGACCGTAGCGGAGACAAAGACAATGAGCAGTTCTTC | few | - | TRBJ2-1 | TRBV20-1
CASSSSGGYEQFF | TGTGCCAGCAGCTCTAGCGGGGGCTACGAGCAGTTCTTC | many | TRBD2 | TRBJ2-1 | TRBV7-9
CASKRRGDSWGDTQYF | TGTGCCAGCAAAAGGAGAGGGGATTCATGGGGAGATACGCAGTATTTT | once | - | TRBJ2-3 | TRBV6-1
CASSLVSGEQYF | TGCGCCAGCAGCTTAGTCTCTGGGGAGCAGTACTTC | - | - | TRBJ2-7 | TRBV5-1
CAISDRTGGGANVLTF | TGTGCCATCAGTGACCGGACAGGGGGCGGGGCCAACGTCCTGACTTTC | - | TRBD1 | TRBJ2-6 | TRBV10-3